The 18 T cell receptor beta chains below all came from one sample that was sequenced in a study of shared clonotypes between healthy human individuals (TCRdb year 2020). Libraries were constructed by the immunoSEQ multiplex PCR assay. In its TCRdb copy, this immuneACCESS table keeps in-frame sequences only and misses some clones. Where compared with another copy, unresolved V genes explain less than half of these, and the others have no known cause. The sample data list about 1 million clones, and roughly 80% of these were observed just once. Jointly, the top ten make up about 1.5% of the sample. Sequenced sample: memory CD4+ T cells sorted from blood. The cell subset or site tag for this specimen amounts to: CD45RA-negative fraction. Receptors originate from a man younger than 35 in good health.

This clone has more than one count but fewer than ten. V is TRBV2 and J is TRBJ2-7; the D gene is possibly TRBD2 (5 bases). The CDR3 is made up of 13 amino acids. Germline CDR1 is SNHLY and CDR2 is FYNNEI. Trimming left V 4 bases short and J 2 bases short, with 9 bases between. CDR3 sequence (DNA): TGTGCCAGCAGTGTTGGGGAGACCTACGAGCAGTACTTC. This translates into CASSVGETYEQYF.

V and J are TRBV12-5 and TRBJ2-7; 8 nucleotides agree with TRBD1. Germline V gene lookup returns CDR1 LGHNT and CDR2 FRNRAP. V lost 6 bases and J lost 5; bases outside the gene matches: 3. This CDR3 region has 12 residues. In DNA, the CDR3 is TGTGCTAGTGGACCGGACAGGGACGAGCAGTACTTC. It is translated as CASGPDRDEQYF.

The chain joins TRBV7-9 to TRBJ2-7; 12 nucleotides agree with TRBD2. The germline V gene has CDR1 SEHNR and CDR2 FQNEAQ (reference sequence). The CDR3 totals 15 residues. With V trimmed by 5 bases and J by 5 bases, 7 bases remained unmatched. The CDR3 DNA reads TGTGCCAGCAGCACGACTAGCGGGAGTCCCAACGAGCAGTACTTC. It yields the protein CASSTTSGSPNEQYF.

The rearrangement uses TRBV7-2 and TRBJ2-7; a weak D match, TRBD1 (6 bases). CDR3 size: 15 residues. CDR1 SGHTA and CDR2 FQGNSA come from the germline V gene. V was clipped by 5 bases and J by 3 bases, with 17 bases between them. CDR3 coding DNA: TGTGCCAGCAGCCTGAACCTCGGGACACACTACGAGCAGTACTTC. Residues: CASSLNLGTHYEQYF.

The CDR3 here is CASSQRDRGDNEQFF. CDR3 in DNA: TGCGCCAGCAGCCAACGCGACAGGGGGGACAATGAGCAGTTCTTC. V usage is TRBV4-3 and J usage is TRBJ2-1; 9 bases line up with TRBD1. The CDR3 covers 15 residues. CDR1 and CDR2 from the germline V gene are LGHNA and YSLEER. The V segment lost 2 bases and the J segment 5 bases; nucleotides outside the gene matches: 4.

A single count supports this clone. This CDR3 is CASSLGGRKPYEQYF. The CDR3 DNA follows: TGTGCCAGCAGCTTAGGGGGGAGGAAGCCCTACGAGCAGTACTTC. This sequence joins TRBV7-2 and TRBJ2-7; D perhaps matches TRBD2 (6 bases). This CDR3 is 15 amino acids long. V lost 1 base to trimming and J lost 2 bases, with 12 bases between them. From germline, CDR1 is SGHTA and CDR2 FQGNSA.

This clone was detected only a few times. This rearrangement joins TRBV11-3 to TRBJ2-7; 12 bases line up with TRBD1. The germline gives CDR1 SGHNT, CDR2 YENEEA. Losses at the gene ends were 5 bases for V and 1 base for J; bases not matched to a gene: 9. There are 17 residues in the CDR3. Written as DNA, the CDR3 is TGTGCCAGCAGCAAGGGACAGGGGGCCTCCAAGTCCTACGAGCAGTACTTC. Protein product: CASSKGQGASKSYEQYF.

V and J are TRBV6-6 and TRBJ1-3; D is unclear. V shed 2 bases and J shed 0 bases, with 11 bases lying between them. Germline values: CDR1 MNHNY, CDR2 SVGAGI (reference sequence). The CDR3 totals 16 residues. This CDR3 is CASSYVDASSGNTIYF. In DNA, the CDR3 is TGTGCCAGCAGTTACGTGGACGCAAGCTCTGGAAACACCATATATTTT.

The CDR3 reads CAYGRGIETQYF. The CDR3 bases are TGTGCCTATGGGAGAGGAATAGAGACCCAGTACTTC. The rearrangement links TRBV30 to TRBJ2-5, with D tentatively TRBD2 (5 bases). Trimming took 7 bases from V and 4 from J, leaving 13 bases between them. The CDR3 contains 12 residues. Germline CDR1 and CDR2: GTSNPN and SVGIG (reference sequence).

This clone was seen more than once but under ten times. The V call is TRBV10-3, the J call TRBJ2-7; 7 nucleotides match TRBD2. The CDR3 covers 15 residues. The germline CDR1 and CDR2 sequences are ENHRY and SYGVKD. After removal of 6 bases from V and 7 bases from J, the junction contained 15 bases not matched to a gene. CDR3 amino acids: CAIRPVAGDRSEQYF. In DNA, the CDR3 is TGTGCCATCAGGCCCGTTGCGGGAGACCGATCGGAGCAGTACTTC.

V is TRBV21-1 and J is TRBJ2-6; TRBD1, the table's D call, was not compared with the DNA. TRBV21-1 is described as a pseudogene. CDR3 size: 20 residues. The CDR3 region is CASSRLPRDRGLSGANVLTF. The DNA for the CDR3 is TGTGCCAGCAGCAGATTGCCCCGGGACAGGGGCCTCTCTGGGGCCAACGTCCTGACTTTC.

Remarks on this clone: The same CDR3 arises from other DNA sequences in this sample as well. The gene calls are TRBV9 and TRBJ1-3, with no clear D. Germline loops: CDR1 SGDLS, CDR2 YYNGEE. V gave up 2 bases and J gave up 0 bases, with 6 bases separating them. The CDR3 extends over 14 amino acids. The CDR3 sequence: CASSVGSSGNTIYF. In nucleotides, the CDR3 is TGTGCCAGCAGCGTTGGCAGCTCTGGAAACACCATATATTTT.

The chain is built from TRBV29-1 and TRBJ2-3; D is possibly TRBD1 (5 bases). Germline V gene data show CDR1 as SQVTM and CDR2 as ANQGSEA. V was pared by 7 bases and J by 0 bases, with 14 bases between. The CDR3 covers 14 residues. The CDR3 loop reads CSAIQGASTDTQYF. As DNA, the CDR3 is TGCAGCGCTATCCAAGGGGCTAGCACAGATACGCAGTATTTT.

As for this clone: This sequence is one base from a far larger clone and is likely a read error. The chain employs TRBV7-8 and TRBJ2-6; D is uncertain. In germline, CDR1 is SGHVS, CDR2 FQNEAQ. V was pared by 0 bases and J by 2 bases, with 5 bases between. CDR3 length: 15 residues. This CDR3 reads CASSLAGTGANVLTF. CDR3 nucleotide sequence: TGTGCCAGCAGCTTAGCAGGGACTGGGGCCAACGTCCTGACTTTC.

This chain uses TRBV7-6 with TRBJ2-3; the D gene is possibly TRBD2 (6 bases). The CDR3 consists of 15 residues. Germline assignment: CDR1 SGHVS and CDR2 FNYEAQ. Trimming left V 5 bases short and J 4 bases short, with 16 bases between. The CDR3 DNA reads as TGTGCCAGCAGCCCCGGGGGACCCAGGGCAGATACGCAGTATTTT. This gives the protein CASSPGGPRADTQYF. Together with reference TRBV7-6 and TRBJ2-3, the CDR3 gives the full variable domain: GAGVSQSPRYKVTKRGQDVALRCDPISGHVSLYWYRQALGQGPEFLTYFNYEAQQDKSGLPNDRFSAERPEGSISTLTIQRTEQRDSAMYRCASSPGGPRADTQYFGPGTRLTVL.

This clone was found a few times. The J gene is TRBJ2-1, the V gene TRBV7-3, with 7 nucleotides matching TRBD2. The CDR3 loop spans 16 amino acids. Germline V gives CDR1 SGHTA, CDR2 FQGTGA. The ends lost 2 bases at V and 7 bases at J; junction bases unmatched: 11. This chain's CDR3 is CASSLLSGTATNEQFF. The CDR3 DNA is TGTGCCAGCAGCTTATTAAGCGGGACGGCAACTAATGAGCAGTTCTTC.

J is TRBJ2-1 and V is TRBV5-6, with 9 bases matching TRBD2. CDR3 length: 15 amino acids. The V segment lost 3 bases and the J segment 5 bases; nucleotides outside the gene matches: 6. Germline V gene lookup returns CDR1 SGHDT and CDR2 YYEEEE. CDR3: CASSSLAGANNEQFF. CDR3 coding DNA: TGTGCCAGCAGCTCTTTAGCGGGGGCCAACAATGAGCAGTTCTTC.

The V and J genes are TRBV2 and TRBJ2-2; 9 bases match TRBD2. This CDR3 region has 16 residues. The junction had 5 bases not matched to a gene; V was cut back by 6 bases and J by 0 bases. CDR1 is SNHLY and CDR2 is FYNNEI in the germline V gene. The CDR3 region is CASRWLAGSNTGELFF. The CDR3, as DNA: TGTGCCAGCAGGTGGCTAGCGGGGTCGAACACCGGGGAGCTGTTTTTT.